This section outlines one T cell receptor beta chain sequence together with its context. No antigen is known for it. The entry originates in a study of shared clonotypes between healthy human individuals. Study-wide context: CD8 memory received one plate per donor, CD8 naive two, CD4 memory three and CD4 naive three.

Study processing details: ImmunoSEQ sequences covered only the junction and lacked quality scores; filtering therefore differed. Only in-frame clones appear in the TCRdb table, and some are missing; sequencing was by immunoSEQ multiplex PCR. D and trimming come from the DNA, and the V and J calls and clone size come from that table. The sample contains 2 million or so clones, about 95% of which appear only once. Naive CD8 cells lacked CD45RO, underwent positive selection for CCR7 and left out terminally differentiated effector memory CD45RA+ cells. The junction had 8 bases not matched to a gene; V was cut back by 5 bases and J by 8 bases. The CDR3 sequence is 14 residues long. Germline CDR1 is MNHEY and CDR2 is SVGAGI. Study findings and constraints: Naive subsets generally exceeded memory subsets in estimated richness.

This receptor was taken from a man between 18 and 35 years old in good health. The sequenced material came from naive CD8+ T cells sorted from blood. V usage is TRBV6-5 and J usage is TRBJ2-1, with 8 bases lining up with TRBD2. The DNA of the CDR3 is TGTGCCAGCAGTACCGGGACTAGTGGTGATGAGCAGTTCTTC. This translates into CASSTGTSGDEQFF.